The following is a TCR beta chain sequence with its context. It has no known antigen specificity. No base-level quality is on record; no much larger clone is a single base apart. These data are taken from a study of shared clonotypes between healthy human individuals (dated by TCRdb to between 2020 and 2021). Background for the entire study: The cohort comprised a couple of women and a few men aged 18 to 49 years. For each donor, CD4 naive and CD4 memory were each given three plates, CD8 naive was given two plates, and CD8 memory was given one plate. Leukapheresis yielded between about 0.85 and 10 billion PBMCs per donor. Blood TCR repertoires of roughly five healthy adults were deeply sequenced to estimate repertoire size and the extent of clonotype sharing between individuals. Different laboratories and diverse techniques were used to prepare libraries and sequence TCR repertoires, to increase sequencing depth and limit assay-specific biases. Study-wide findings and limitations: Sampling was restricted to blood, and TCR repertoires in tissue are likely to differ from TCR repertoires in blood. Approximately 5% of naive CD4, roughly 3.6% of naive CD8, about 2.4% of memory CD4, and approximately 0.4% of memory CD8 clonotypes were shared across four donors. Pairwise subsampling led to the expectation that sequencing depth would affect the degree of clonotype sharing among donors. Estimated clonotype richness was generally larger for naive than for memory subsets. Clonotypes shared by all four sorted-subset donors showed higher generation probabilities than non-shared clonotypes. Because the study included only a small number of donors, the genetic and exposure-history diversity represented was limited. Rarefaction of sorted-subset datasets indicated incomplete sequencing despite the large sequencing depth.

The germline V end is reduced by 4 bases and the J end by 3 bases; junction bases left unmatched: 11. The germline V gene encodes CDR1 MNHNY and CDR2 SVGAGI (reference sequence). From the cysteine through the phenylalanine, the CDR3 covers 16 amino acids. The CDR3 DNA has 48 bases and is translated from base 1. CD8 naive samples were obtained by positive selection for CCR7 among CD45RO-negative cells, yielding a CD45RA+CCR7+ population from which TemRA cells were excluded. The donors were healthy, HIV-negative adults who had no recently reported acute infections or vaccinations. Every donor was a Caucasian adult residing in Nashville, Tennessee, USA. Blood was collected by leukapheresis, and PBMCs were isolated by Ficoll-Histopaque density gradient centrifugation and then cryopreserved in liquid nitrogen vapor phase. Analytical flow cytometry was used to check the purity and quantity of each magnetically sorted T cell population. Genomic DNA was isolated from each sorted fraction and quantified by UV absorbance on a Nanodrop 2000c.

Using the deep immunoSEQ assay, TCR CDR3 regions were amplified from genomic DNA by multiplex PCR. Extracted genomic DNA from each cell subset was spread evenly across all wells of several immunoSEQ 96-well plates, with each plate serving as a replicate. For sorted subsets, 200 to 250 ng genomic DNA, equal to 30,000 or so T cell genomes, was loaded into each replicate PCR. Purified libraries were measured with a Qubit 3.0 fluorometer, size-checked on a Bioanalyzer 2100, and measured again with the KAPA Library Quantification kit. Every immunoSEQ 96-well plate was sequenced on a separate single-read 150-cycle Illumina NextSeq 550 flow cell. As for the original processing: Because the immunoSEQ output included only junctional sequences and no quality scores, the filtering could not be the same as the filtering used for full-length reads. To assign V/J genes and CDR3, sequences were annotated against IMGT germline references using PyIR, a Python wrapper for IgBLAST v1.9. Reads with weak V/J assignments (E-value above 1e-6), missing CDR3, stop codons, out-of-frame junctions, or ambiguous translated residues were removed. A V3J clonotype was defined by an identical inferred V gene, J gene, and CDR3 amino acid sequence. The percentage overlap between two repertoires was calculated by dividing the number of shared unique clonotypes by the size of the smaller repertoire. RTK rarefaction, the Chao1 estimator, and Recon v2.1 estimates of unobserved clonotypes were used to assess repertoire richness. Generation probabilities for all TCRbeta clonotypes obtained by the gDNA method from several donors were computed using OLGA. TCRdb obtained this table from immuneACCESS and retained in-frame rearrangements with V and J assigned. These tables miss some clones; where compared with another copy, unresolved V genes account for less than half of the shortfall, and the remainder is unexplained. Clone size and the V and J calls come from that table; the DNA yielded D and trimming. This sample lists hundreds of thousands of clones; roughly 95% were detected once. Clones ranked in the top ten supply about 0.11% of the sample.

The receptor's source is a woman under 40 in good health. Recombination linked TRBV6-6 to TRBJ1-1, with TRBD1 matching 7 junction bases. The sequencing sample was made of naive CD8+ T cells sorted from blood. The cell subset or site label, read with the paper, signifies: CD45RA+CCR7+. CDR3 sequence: CASSSLRGGLYTEAFF. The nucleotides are TGTGCCAGCAGTTCCCTCAGGGGGGGACTTTACACTGAAGCTTTCTTT.